This T cell receptor beta chain came from a study of blood T cell repertoires in COVID-19. This table comes from immunoSEQ multiplex PCR, and its TCRdb copy is limited to in-frame clones, with some not included. The data hold some 320,000 clones, with about 90% observed a single time. Germline CDR1 is MNHNS and CDR2 is SASEGT. V gave up 0 bases and J gave up 5 bases, with 11 bases separating them. CDR3 size: 14 residues. The clonotype was recovered from a woman between 25 and 40 years old who had recovered from COVID-19. This rearrangement joins TRBV6-1 to TRBJ2-7; D gene uncertain. Material: PBMCs or T cells enriched from blood (not recorded which). CDR3 sequence reads: CASSEAPLGDEQYF. The CDR3 DNA follows: TGTGCCAGCAGTGAAGCTCCGTTGGGCGACGAGCAGTACTTC.